This passage covers 28 T cell receptor beta chains from one sample sequenced in a study of Tregs in tolerant kidney transplant recipients. Profiled with immunoSEQ multiplex PCR; TCRdb holds only in-frame clones, not every one. The data show under 100,000 clones, roughly 92% seen once. The sequenced sample consisted of CD8+ T cells from blood. These receptor sequences come from a human donor in good health.

The V call is TRBV5-1, the J call TRBJ2-7; D perhaps matches TRBD2 (5 bases). Germline CDR1 and CDR2: SGHRS and YFSETQ. V dropped 4 bases and J dropped 7 bases, with 18 bases sitting between them. This CDR3 contains 14 residues. The CDR3, as DNA: TGCGCCAGCAGCCAAACCGGGAAGAAGTGGGAGCAGTACTTC. Its translation: CASSQTGKKWEQYF.

The chain has TRBV27 and TRBJ1-2, with D possibly TRBD1 on 5 matching bases. V shed 0 bases and J shed 5 bases, with 16 bases lying between them. The CDR3 contains 16 residues. Per the germline V gene, CDR1 is MNHEY and CDR2 is SMNVEV (reference sequence). The CDR3 loop is CASSLSRRGSSYGYTF. CDR3 in DNA: TGTGCCAGCAGTTTATCGAGGAGGGGATCCTCGTATGGCTACACCTTC.

V is TRBV4-1 and J is TRBJ2-3; D is ambiguous. The germline V gene has CDR1 MGHRA and CDR2 YSYEKL. The CDR3 is made up of 16 amino acids. V was shortened by 1 base and J by 0 bases, with 11 bases between the two germline ends. DNA for the CDR3: TGCGCCAGCAGCCAAGGATCCAGCCCTAGCACAGATACGCAGTATTTT. Its translation is CASSQGSSPSTDTQYF.

The chain has TRBV30 and TRBJ1-1, with a tentative D call TRBD1 (6 bases). Germline CDR1 and CDR2: GTSNPN and SVGIG (reference sequence). The CDR3 extends over 16 amino acids. The V gene lost 8 bases and the J gene lost 2 bases, with 24 bases spanning the gap. CDR3 sequence reads: CARTEPSEYINTEAFF. In DNA form, the CDR3 reads TGTGCCCGGACAGAGCCCAGCGAGTATATCAACACTGAAGCTTTCTTT.

This rearrangement joins TRBV4-1 to TRBJ2-1, with 8 bases matching TRBD2. The junction had 5 bases not matched to a gene; V was cut back by 3 bases and J by 7 bases. CDR1 is MGHRA, CDR2 YSYEKL, per germline. CDR3 size: 14 residues. The CDR3 DNA sequence: TGCGCCAGCAGCCACGGTGGCGGGGGGAATGAGCAGTTCTTC. It specifies CASSHGGGGNEQFF.

The V and J genes are TRBV4-1 and TRBJ2-7, with a weak D call TRBD1 (5 bases). V lost 4 bases and J lost 2, with 15 bases in between. Germline loops: CDR1 MGHRA, CDR2 YSYEKL. CDR3 size: 15 residues. CDR3 protein: CASSPSYRLTYEQYF. The CDR3 DNA is TGCGCCAGCAGCCCCAGCTACAGGCTTACCTACGAGCAGTACTTC.

The CDR3 protein is CASSRTGSYEQYF. CDR3 sequence (DNA): TGTGCCAGCAGCCGCACAGGGTCCTACGAGCAGTACTTC. The chain has TRBV5-6 and TRBJ2-7; weak D call: TRBD1 (6 bases). CDR1 is SGHDT and CDR2 is YYEEEE in the germline V gene. This CDR3 is built from 13 residues. The V gene lost 4 bases and the J gene lost 1 base, with 9 bases spanning the gap.

The chain links TRBV27 to TRBJ1-1; unclear D gene. Germline assignment: CDR1 MNHEY and CDR2 SMNVEV (reference sequence). Deletions cut 6 bases from V and 3 bases from J, with 11 bases between. The CDR3 runs 13 residues. The CDR3 region has the DNA TGTGCCAGCAGCCCGTCCGGTTACACTGAAGCTTTCTTT. Translation: CASSPSGYTEAFF.

The V call is TRBV9, the J call TRBJ2-1; 7 bases are shared with TRBD2. Germline V lookup: CDR1 SGDLS, CDR2 YYNGEE. The CDR3 runs to 14 residues. J was trimmed by 9 bases and V by 0 bases; bases with no gene match: 6. Written as DNA, the CDR3 is TGTGCCAGCAGCGTAGCGGGGGGTCTCGGTGAGCAGTTCTTC. This gives the protein CASSVAGGLGEQFF.

The chain couples TRBV21-1 to TRBJ2-7; no DNA check was done on the table's D call, TRBD2. TRBV21-1 is classified as a pseudogene. The length of the CDR3 is 13 residues. CDR3 DNA: TGTGCCAGCCCCGAGGGAGGCGCCCTGGGGCAGTACTTC. It encodes CASPEGGALGQYF.

The V gene is TRBV5-8, the J gene TRBJ2-1, with a possible D match to TRBD1 (5 bases). Germline loops: CDR1 SGHTS, CDR2 YDEGEE. The CDR3 runs 17 residues. Deletions cut 3 bases from V and 4 bases from J, with 20 bases between. The CDR3 is CASSSPLRQIKYNEQFF. As DNA, the CDR3 is TGTGCCAGCAGCTCGCCCTTGAGACAGATCAAGTACAATGAGCAGTTCTTC. The variable domain in full, with the rest retrieved from reference TRBV5-8 and TRBJ2-1, is EAGVTQSPTHLIKTRGQQATLRCSPISGHTSVYWYQQALGLGLQFLLWYDEGEERNRGNFPPRFSGRQFPNYSSELNVNALELEDSALYLCASSSPLRQIKYNEQFFGPGTRLTVL.

The rearrangement links TRBV5-1 to TRBJ2-1; 8 bases agree with TRBD2. This CDR3 has 13 residues. Per germline, CDR1 SGHRS and CDR2 YFSETQ. V trimming: 4 bases; J trimming: 9 bases; junction bases outside the gene matches: 6. DNA for the CDR3: TGCGCCAGCAGCACGGGACTAGAGGTTGAGCAGTTCTTC. Its translation: CASSTGLEVEQFF.

The chain uses TRBV4-1 and TRBJ2-7; possible D gene TRBD1, 5 bases. Deletions cut 4 bases from V and 1 base from J, with 8 bases between. The CDR3 covers 13 residues. Per germline, CDR1 MGHRA and CDR2 YSYEKL. CDR3 residues: CASSLTVSYEQYF. The DNA of the CDR3 is TGCGCCAGCAGCCTGACAGTGTCCTACGAGCAGTACTTC.

J is TRBJ2-2 and V is TRBV4-1; the match to TRBD1 covers 7 bases. There are 16 residues in the CDR3. The germline CDR1 and CDR2 sequences are MGHRA and YSYEKL. J gave up 7 bases and V 3 bases, and 11 bases lay outside the gene matches. DNA of the CDR3: TGCGCCAGCAGCCACCCCATTGACAGGGTCATCGGGGAGCTGTTTTTT. Translated: CASSHPIDRVIGELFF.

V and J are TRBV30 and TRBJ2-7, with D perhaps TRBD1 (6 bases). The germline CDR1 and CDR2 sequences are GTSNPN and SVGIG (reference sequence). This CDR3 contains 14 residues. Between the trimmed V and J ends, which lost 5 bases and 1 base, there was a span of 15 bases. The DNA of the CDR3 is TGTGCCTGGGAGTCCGGGACACTTTCCTACGAGCAGTACTTC. This sequence encodes CAWESGTLSYEQYF.

The gene calls are TRBV7-9 and TRBJ2-1; 9 bases are shared with TRBD1. This CDR3 region has 15 residues. Germline trimming cut 7 bases from V and 5 bases from J; bases unmatched to any gene: 9. Germline-derived CDR1 and CDR2 are SEHNR and FQNEAQ (reference sequence). CDR3 residues: CASKPGQGLNNEQFF. CDR3 in DNA: TGTGCCAGCAAGCCGGGACAGGGTCTAAACAATGAGCAGTTCTTC.

The V and J genes are TRBV13 and TRBJ2-3, with 7 positions matching TRBD1. Trimming cost V 6 bases and J 2 bases; bases outside gene matches: 17. From germline, CDR1 is PRHDT and CDR2 FYEKMQ (reference sequence). There are 18 residues in the CDR3. As DNA, the CDR3 is TGTGCCAGCAGAGACCCGAGGACAGGAAAAACCTACACAGATACGCAGTATTTT. As protein: CASRDPRTGKTYTDTQYF.

The V call is TRBV6-7, the J call TRBJ1-4; TRBD1 matches at 7 bases. TRBV6-7 counts as an open reading frame of uncertain function. V shed 5 bases and J 5 bases; nucleotides not matched to a gene: 5. The CDR3 extends over 14 amino acids. CDR3 sequence reads: CASSTGQENEKLFF. The CDR3 coding sequence is TGTGCCAGCAGTACAGGACAGGAGAATGAAAAACTGTTTTTT.

The V and J genes are TRBV6-5 and TRBJ2-7; D not certain. Germline assignment: CDR1 MNHEY and CDR2 SVGAGI. This CDR3 is built from 15 residues. The ends were cut back, 0 bases at V and 0 bases at J, with 9 bases in the middle. The CDR3 DNA follows: TGTGCCAGCAGTTACTCCGGGTTCTCCTCCTACGAGCAGTACTTC. As protein: CASSYSGFSSYEQYF.

The V gene is TRBV18, the J gene TRBJ2-5; TRBD1 matches 8 bases. The CDR3 has 16 amino acids. Germline-derived CDR1 and CDR2 are KGHSH and LQKENI. V trimming: 3 bases; J trimming: 2 bases; junction bases outside the gene matches: 8. The CDR3 sequence: CASSPRPDRAQETQYF. The CDR3 DNA is TGTGCCAGCTCACCGCGGCCGGACAGGGCACAAGAGACCCAGTACTTC.

V gene TRBV27 combines with J gene TRBJ2-7, with no clear D. Germline-derived CDR1 and CDR2 are MNHEY and SMNVEV (reference sequence). Trimming stripped 1 base from V and 3 bases from J, with 7 bases between. The length of the CDR3 is 13 residues. The CDR3, as DNA: TGTGCCAGCAGTTTATATGTGAGCTACGAGCAGTACTTC. It specifies CASSLYVSYEQYF.

The V and J genes are TRBV9 and TRBJ2-3; perhaps TRBD2 as D (6 bases). Between the trimmed V and J ends, which lost 0 bases and 1 base, there was a span of 9 bases. This CDR3 region has 15 residues. From germline, CDR1 is SGDLS and CDR2 YYNGEE. The CDR3 DNA follows: TGTGCCAGCAGCGTAGAGGGCGGGGGCACAGATACGCAGTATTTT. Translation: CASSVEGGGTDTQYF. Full variable domain (remainder filled in from reference TRBV9 and TRBJ2-3): DSGVTQTPKHLITATGQRVTLRCSPRSGDLSVYWYQQSLDQGLQFLIQYYNGEERAKGNILERFSAQQFPDLHSELNLSSLELGDSALYFCASSVEGGGTDTQYFGPGTRLTVL.

V and J are TRBV4-1 and TRBJ2-7; TRBD1 might be the D (5 bases). CDR1 is MGHRA, CDR2 YSYEKL, per germline. Trimming shortened V by 3 bases and J by 6 bases, and 9 bases separated the two germline ends. CDR3 length equals 12 residues. CDR3 DNA sequence: TGCGCCAGCAGCCATGTAACAGGCGAGCAGTACTTC. Translating it yields CASSHVTGEQYF.

The rearrangement uses TRBV10-2 and TRBJ2-7; TRBD2 matches 10 bases. V lost 5 bases and J lost 2; bases outside the gene matches: 3. Germline assignment: CDR1 WSHSY and CDR2 SAAADI. CDR3 size: 14 residues. CDR3 sequence (DNA): TGCGCCAGCAGTAGACTAGCGGGCCCCTACGAGCAGTACTTC. The encoded protein is CASSRLAGPYEQYF.

This rearrangement joins TRBV5-6 to TRBJ2-7; 10 nucleotides agree with TRBD1. V gave up 2 bases and J gave up 2 bases; unmatched junction bases: 1. Germline V gives CDR1 SGHDT, CDR2 YYEEEE. This CDR3 region has 14 residues. In nucleotides, the CDR3 is TGTGCCAGCAGCTTCGGGACAGGGGCCTACGAGCAGTACTTC. This sequence encodes CASSFGTGAYEQYF.

This chain connects TRBV4-1 to TRBJ2-5; weak D call: TRBD1 (6 bases). V was cut by 1 base and J by 4 bases, with 13 bases left in between. The CDR3 loop spans 15 amino acids. Germline V gene lookup returns CDR1 MGHRA and CDR2 YSYEKL. The CDR3: CASSQAMQGGETQYF. The CDR3 coding sequence is TGCGCCAGCAGCCAAGCTATGCAAGGGGGAGAGACCCAGTACTTC.

This clone has only one observation. The J gene is TRBJ2-7, the V gene TRBV5-6; no clear D gene. Trimming pared 0 bases from V and 3 bases from J, leaving 4 bases between. The CDR3 covers 12 residues. Germline V gene data show CDR1 as SGHDT and CDR2 as YYEEEE. The CDR3 DNA sequence: TGTGCCAGCAGCTTGGCCAACTACGAGCAGTACTTC. Translation: CASSLANYEQYF.

The chain joins TRBV2 to TRBJ1-2; D not certain. CDR1 is SNHLY, CDR2 FYNNEI, per germline. The CDR3 runs 11 residues. Trimming took 2 bases from V and 8 from J, leaving 6 bases between them. In DNA form, the CDR3 reads TGTGCCAGCAGTGAATCTGAGGGCTACACCTTC. Translated: CASSESEGYTF.